This T cell receptor beta chain appears in the sequencing data of a study of blood T cell repertoires in COVID-19. This table comes from immunoSEQ multiplex PCR, and its TCRdb copy is limited to in-frame clones, with some not included. The sample has around 62,000 clones, 88% seen once. The receptor was derived from a woman aged 60-70 years with COVID-19, enrolled during active disease. The sample consisted of peripheral blood.

Written as DNA, the CDR3 is TGTGCCAGCAGTGAGAGCGGGAGTTACGAGCAGTACTTC. Translation gives CASSESGSYEQYF. This chain links TRBV12-3 or TRBV12-4 with TRBJ2-7, with 8 bases matching TRBD2. CDR3 length: 13 amino acids. Unmatched junction bases numbered 4, after V lost 5 bases and J lost 4 bases.